The 22 T cell receptor beta chains given below trace back to one sample, sequenced in a study of blood T cell repertoires in COVID-19. Some clones are missing from TCRdb's copy, which holds only in-frame ones; the method was immunoSEQ multiplex PCR. The sample has under 250,000 clones; 70% to 90% are singletons. The sample taken for sequencing was peripheral blood. These receptors were taken from a woman between 70 and 85 years old with active or convalescent COVID-19.

The V call is TRBV20-1, the J call TRBJ1-1, with D perhaps matching TRBD1 (5 bases). V was clipped by 3 bases and J by 3 bases, with 8 bases between them. Germline CDR1 and CDR2: DFQATT and SNEGSKA (reference sequence). The CDR3 runs 12 residues. This CDR3 is CSASSGDTEAFF. CDR3 DNA sequence: TGCAGTGCTAGTTCGGGGGACACTGAAGCTTTCTTT.

The chain recombines TRBV11-3 with TRBJ2-3; D gene uncertain. This CDR3 has 14 residues. The germline V gene has CDR1 SGHNT and CDR2 YENEEA. Between the trimmed V and J ends, which lost 2 bases and 0 bases, there was a span of 6 bases. The CDR3, as DNA: TGTGCCAGCAGCTTATCCCATAGCACAGATACGCAGTATTTT. Translating gives CASSLSHSTDTQYF.

The genes are TRBV9 and TRBJ2-7; D ambiguous. Per germline, CDR1 SGDLS and CDR2 YYNGEE. Trimming took off 0 bases at V and 0 bases at J, with 4 bases between the two ends. The CDR3 contains 13 residues. This CDR3 is CASSVGSSYEQYF. CDR3 nucleotides: TGTGCCAGCAGCGTAGGGAGCTCCTACGAGCAGTACTTC.

The chain is built from TRBV9 and TRBJ2-3; 8 nucleotides agree with TRBD2. Germline-derived CDR1 and CDR2 are SGDLS and YYNGEE. V was pared by 4 bases and J by 2 bases, with 9 bases of the junction left unmatched. The CDR3 runs to 16 residues. The CDR3 coding sequence is TGTGCCAGCAGCACCGCGGGACTAGGCTACACAGATACGCAGTATTTT. It codes for CASSTAGLGYTDTQYF.

The chain carries TRBV27 and TRBJ2-2; 10 positions match TRBD2. Trimming took 6 bases from V and 6 from J; bases not matched to a gene: 10. Per the germline V gene, CDR1 is MNHEY and CDR2 is SMNVEV (reference sequence). There are 16 residues in the CDR3. DNA for the CDR3: TGTGCCAGCAGACCACTAGCGGGATTCGACGCCGGGGAGCTGTTTTTT. It is translated as CASRPLAGFDAGELFF.

The chain carries TRBV28 and TRBJ1-2; possibly TRBD1 for D (5 bases). The V and J ends lost 8 bases and 3 bases respectively, with 22 bases between them. Germline V gene sequence: CDR1 MDHEN, CDR2 SYDVKM. The CDR3 covers 16 residues. DNA for the CDR3: TGTGCCAGCGTAAGGGGAGGGGCAGGGAGGGACTATGGCTACACCTTC. Its protein product is CASVRGGAGRDYGYTF.

The rearrangement joins TRBV29-1 to TRBJ2-3, with no clear D. The germline V gene encodes CDR1 SQVTM and CDR2 ANQGSEA. Trimming left V 7 bases short and J 5 bases short, with 10 bases between. The CDR3 has 11 residues. CDR3 protein: CSDLHGDTQYF. The CDR3 nucleotides read TGCAGCGATCTGCACGGAGATACGCAGTATTTT.

V usage is TRBV9 and J usage is TRBJ2-2; unclear D gene. The ends were cut back, 7 bases at V and 2 bases at J, with 18 bases in the middle. Germline V gene sequence: CDR1 SGDLS, CDR2 YYNGEE. This CDR3 is 16 amino acids long. CDR3 in DNA: TGTGCCAGCGGAACTACACCGACCTCCAACACCGGGGAGCTGTTTTTT. Protein: CASGTTPTSNTGELFF.

This clone was recorded once. This chain connects TRBV10-3 to TRBJ1-2; D possibly corresponds to TRBD1 (5 bases). CDR1 ENHRY and CDR2 SYGVKD come from the germline V gene. Trimming pared 0 bases from V and 5 bases from J, leaving 7 bases between. This CDR3 has 13 residues. The CDR3, as DNA: TGTGCCATCAGTGAGTCGACAGAGTATGGCTACACCTTC. Translation gives CAISESTEYGYTF.

The rearrangement joins TRBV4-2 to TRBJ2-3; weak D call: TRBD1 (5 bases). This CDR3 has 15 residues. Germline CDR1 is LGHNA and CDR2 is YNFKEQ. V was pared by 4 bases and J by 1 base, with 12 bases between. In DNA, the CDR3 is TGTGCCAGCAGCCCGGACACGACCCGCACAGATACGCAGTATTTT. Its translation is CASSPDTTRTDTQYF.

The CDR3 spells CAWSFEGLSGYTF. CDR3 DNA: TGTGCCTGGAGTTTTGAGGGTTTAAGTGGCTACACCTTC. The chain recombines TRBV30 with TRBJ1-2, with D unresolved. The germline gives CDR1 GTSNPN, CDR2 SVGIG (reference sequence). The CDR3 runs to 13 residues. V shed 2 bases and J shed 7 bases, with 14 bases lying between them.

This chain uses TRBV27 with TRBJ2-7; 7 positions match TRBD2. This CDR3 spans 15 amino acids. The V gene's germline CDR1 is MNHEY and CDR2 SMNVEV (reference sequence). The junction had 10 bases not matched to a gene; V was cut back by 4 bases and J by 4 bases. The CDR3, as DNA: TGTGCCAGCAGTTACGGTGTCAGCGGGGCTTACGAGCAGTACTTC. Translated: CASSYGVSGAYEQYF.

The genes are TRBV18 and TRBJ1-6, with D maybe TRBD1 (6 bases). The length of the CDR3 is 15 residues. Per the germline V gene, CDR1 is KGHSH and CDR2 is LQKENI. The ends were cut back, 0 bases at V and 8 bases at J, with 11 bases in the middle. In DNA form, the CDR3 reads TGTGCCAGCTCACCACCAGGGGGTAAGGATTCACCCCTCCACTTT. As protein: CASSPPGGKDSPLHF.

V gene TRBV6-5 combines with J gene TRBJ1-1; perhaps TRBD1 as D (5 bases). Germline V gene lookup returns CDR1 MNHEY and CDR2 SVGAGI. The CDR3 length is 14 residues. Trimming took off 6 bases at V and 5 bases at J, with 16 bases between the two ends. CDR3 sequence: CASRPSGVATEAFF. DNA of the CDR3: TGTGCCAGCAGACCGTCGGGGGTGGCTACTGAAGCTTTCTTT.

The V call is TRBV4-1, the J call TRBJ2-3, with D perhaps TRBD1 (6 bases). The CDR3 covers 14 residues. Trimming shortened V by 2 bases and J by 6 bases, and 12 bases separated the two germline ends. Germline CDR1 reads MGHRA; CDR2 reads YSYEKL. CDR3 in amino acids: CASSQIQQGDTQYF. The CDR3 coding sequence is TGCGCCAGCAGCCAAATTCAGCAGGGGGATACGCAGTATTTT.

Worth noting for this clone: Other DNA sequences in the same sample also yield this CDR3. This chain links TRBV7-9 with TRBJ2-2; 11 nucleotides agree with TRBD2. The V gene end was trimmed by 5 bases and the J gene end by 3 bases; junction bases not matched to a gene: 5. CDR3 length equals 16 residues. CDR1 is SEHNR, CDR2 FQNEAQ, per germline (reference sequence). The CDR3 coding sequence is TGTGCCAGCAGCCCCCCGGGACTAGCGGACACCGGGGAGCTGTTTTTT. It specifies CASSPPGLADTGELFF.

The chain uses TRBV7-3 and TRBJ2-3; D might be TRBD2 (7 bases). Per the germline V gene, CDR1 is SGHTA and CDR2 is FQGTGA. The CDR3 has 14 residues. The V and J ends lost 6 bases and 2 bases respectively, with 12 bases between them. The chain's CDR3 is CASSRGGATDTQYF. CDR3 DNA: TGTGCCAGCAGTAGGGGGGGGGCCACAGATACGCAGTATTTT.

V and J are TRBV5-1 and TRBJ1-4; 7 bases match TRBD1. Trimming cost V 1 base and J 7 bases; bases outside gene matches: 7. This CDR3 spans 15 amino acids. CDR1 and CDR2 from the germline V gene are SGHRS and YFSETQ. The CDR3, as DNA: TGCGCCAGCAGCTTGAACGCCAGGGGGGCTGAAAAACTGTTTTTT. Translated: CASSLNARGAEKLFF.

The rearrangement uses TRBV12-3 or TRBV12-4 and TRBJ1-3, with unresolved D. This CDR3 spans 13 amino acids. Trimming stripped 6 bases from V and 0 bases from J, with 6 bases between. The CDR3: CASRQNSGNTIYF. CDR3 sequence (DNA): TGTGCCAGCAGACAAAACTCTGGAAACACCATATATTTT.

The gene calls are TRBV28 and TRBJ1-5; TRBD1 agrees at 7 bases. After removal of 2 bases from V and 9 bases from J, the junction contained 7 bases not matched to a gene. Germline V gives CDR1 MDHEN, CDR2 SYDVKM. The CDR3 consists of 14 residues. CDR3 sequence: CASSLGTAPRPQHF. The CDR3 nucleotides read TGTGCCAGCAGTTTAGGGACAGCCCCGAGGCCCCAGCATTTT. The full variable domain, completed using reference TRBV28 and TRBJ1-5, is DVKVTQSSRYLVKRTGEKVFLECVQDMDHENMFWYRQDPGLGLRLIYFSYDVKMKEKGDIPEGYSVSREKKERFSLILESASTNQTSMYLCASSLGTAPRPQHFGDGTRLSIL.

A single count supports this clone. CDR3 in amino acids: CASSVNTQNTEAFF. The CDR3 DNA follows: TGCGCCAGCAGCGTTAATACTCAGAACACTGAAGCTTTCTTT. V is TRBV5-1 and J is TRBJ1-1; no definite D call. Per the germline V gene, CDR1 is SGHRS and CDR2 is YFSETQ. The CDR3 spans 14 residues. V was clipped by 4 bases and J by 1 base, with 11 bases between them.

This chain connects TRBV10-3 to TRBJ2-7; 11 bases are a match to TRBD2. Trimming took 7 bases from V and 5 from J; bases not matched to a gene: 4. The CDR3 contains 13 residues. Germline V gene lookup returns CDR1 ENHRY and CDR2 SYGVKD. The CDR3 bases are TGTGCCATCAAGACTAGCGGGACACACGAGCAGTACTTC. This sequence encodes CAIKTSGTHEQYF.